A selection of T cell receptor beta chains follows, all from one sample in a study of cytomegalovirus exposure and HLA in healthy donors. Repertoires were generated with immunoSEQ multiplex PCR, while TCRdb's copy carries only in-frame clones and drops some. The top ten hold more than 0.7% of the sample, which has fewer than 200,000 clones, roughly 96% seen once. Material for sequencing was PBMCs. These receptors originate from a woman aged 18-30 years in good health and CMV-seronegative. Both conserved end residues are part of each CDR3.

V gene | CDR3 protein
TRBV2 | CASRRSWDRNQPQHF
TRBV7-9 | CASSSIDTQYF
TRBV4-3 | CASSRGAGYNSPLHF
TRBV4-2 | CASSQGGGGTYQETQYF
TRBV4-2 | CASSQTGDMNTEAFF
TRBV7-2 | CASKEQPTVGTDTQYF
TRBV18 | CASSPVLGGASSYNEQFF
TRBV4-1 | CASSQPGTTSYEQYF
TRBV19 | CASSTTVDQPQHF
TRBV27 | CASSLFSVTGGLETQYF
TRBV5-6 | CASSLYGTGGTNEQFF